The TCR beta chain described here comes from a study of regulatory T cells in long-lasting Graves disease (dated by TCRdb to the early 2020s). About the full investigation: Newly diagnosed Graves' disease patients had taken antithyroid drugs for less than 3 months. This study used TCR sequencing and RNA sequencing of peripheral blood to compare persistent Graves' disease patients against newly diagnosed Graves' disease patients. The study took place in China and was registered as a clinical trial. A total of some 35 samples underwent TCR sequencing, from around 13 patients with persistent Graves' disease and roughly 20 patients with newly diagnosed Graves' disease.

This clonotype was picked up many times. Its specific antigen is unknown. Base qualities are not provided; no much larger clone lies one nucleotide away. Library preparation was by multiplex PCR. Sequencing used an Illumina HiSeq 4000. iRepertoire HTBI primers and Arm-PCR amplification of CDR3 regions were used to construct TCR beta libraries. PCR products were gel purified before sequencing. From the authors' description of their analysis: A total of roughly 65 TRBV and 14 TRBJ segments were identified across samples and were used for gene usage analysis of CDR3 amino acid clonotypes. COPE and FqMerger were used to merge filtered high-quality paired reads into contigs. BLAST was used to align contigs to the IMGT TRBV, TRBD and TRBJ reference genes, and CDR3 was defined following IMGT. Highly expanded clones were defined as clonotypes with a frequency above 0.1%. Repertoire diversity was measured by Shannon entropy, and V-J evenness by the Gini coefficient. A clonotype was considered public if more than one individual shared it. TCRdb reran the public reads through fastp at Q25 and MiXCR, keeping productive beta chains. Merged by CDR3 protein, the rows form single entries marked with the most common genes and DNA. These V and J calls originate from TCRdb's pipeline instead of the authors' own analysis. The sample has 300,000 to 400,000 distinct CDR3 sequences on record, 18% of them singletons. The top ten clones comprise about two fifths of the sample.

Summary of the overall study and its limitations: The small sample size was acknowledged by the authors as a limitation that may reduce accuracy. TRBV28, TRBJ1-2 and TRBJ2-5 were preferentially used in persistent disease, while TRBV20-1 and TRBJ2-1 were favored in newly diagnosed disease. Lower TCR Shannon entropy and fewer highly expanded clones were observed in persistent Graves' disease patients than in newly diagnosed patients, which suggested clonal expansion. Patients with persistent disease shared more public clonotypes (approximately 2,500) than newly diagnosed patients did (around 980). Only the TCR beta chain was sequenced and analyzed. The study examined only peripheral blood because the primary lesion, thyroid tissue, could not be accessed.

The label giving this sample's time point can be read as: newly diagnosed GD, antithyroid drugs for less than 3 months. For both TCR sequencing and RNA sequencing, RNA was extracted from PBMCs in TRIzol. Graves' disease was diagnosed according to American Thyroid Association guidelines. The patients came from an endocrinology department in Xi'an, China. Each patient gave 9 to 10 milliliters of peripheral blood, collected in an EDTA anticoagulant tube. Ficoll Paque Plus density gradient separation was used to isolate PBMCs, and no further T cell sorting was done. An Agilent 2100 Bioanalyzer and agarose gel were used to assess RNA quality, and a NanoDrop 2000 was used to measure RNA concentration. From its cysteine to its phenylalanine, the CDR3 spans 14 amino acids. Solely the CDR3 DNA is kept, with 42 bases framed from the first base. CDR1 and CDR2, per the germline V gene, are SNHLY and FYNNEI. Trimming removed 5 bases from V and 6 bases from J; the gene matches leave 6 bases unexplained.

The sequencing here drew on peripheral blood mononuclear cells (PBMCs), taken at new diagnosis, from a patient treated with antithyroid drugs. The V and J segments used are TRBV2 and TRBJ2-5; 10 nucleotides in the junction match TRBD2. This receptor was identified in a female donor with Graves disease. The DNA is TGTGCCAGCAGTCCCGGGACTAGCGTGAAGACCCAGTACTTC. Its translation is CASSPGTSVKTQYF.